This T cell receptor (beta chain) was captured in a study of T-cell memory formation after mild COVID-19. Overall study: Largely, TCR clusters stayed within a single donor. Study results and caveats: Of the contracting clones, CD4+ ones lay mainly in CM and EM, and CD8+ ones in EMRA. Clones that contracted from day 15 to 85 were balanced CD4/CD8, while later expanders leaned CD4+.

TCRalpha and TCRbeta libraries used 5'RACE with constant-segment primers and UMIs. TCRdb re-derived calls from the 5' RACE reads in MiXCR, one entry per CDR3 protein. Among about 390,000 distinct CDR3 sequences listed, 15% to 20% were seen once. Concerning this clonotype itself: Its antigen is not known.

CDR1 SGHTA and CDR2 FQGNSA come from the germline V gene. This CDR3 is 17 amino acids long. V was cut by 6 bases and J by 4 bases, with 19 bases left in between. This receptor was identified in a man between 18 and 29 years old who had mild COVID-19 (a few samples of this study predate the infection). Cell type and time point are not known. Source material: PBMCs or a T cell subset sorted from them (not recorded which). The rearrangement links TRBV7-2 to TRBJ1-6, with D perhaps TRBD1 (5 bases). The CDR3 DNA follows: TGTGCCAGCAGTCCCCGCTCAGCCGGGGGTTATAATTCACCCCTCCACTTT. As protein: CASSPRSAGGYNSPLHF.